This T cell receptor (beta chain) was found in a study of T cells after yellow fever vaccination. In this sample, this clonotype turned up many times. TCRdb processed the 5' RACE reads anew with MiXCR; each CDR3 protein has one entry. The table has approximately 150,000 distinct CDR3 sequences, about 7.7% seen once. The sequence was collected from a man aged 25-40 years who received the YFV17D yellow fever vaccine. The sequenced sample was CD4+ T cells sorted from PBMCs, obtained 5 days after the yellow fever booster vaccination.

CDR3 DNA: TGCAGTGTGGGGGGCAGGGGGCCGGGGACCCAGTACTTC. Translated, it gives CSVGGRGPGTQYF. This chain connects TRBV20-1 to TRBJ2-5; 8 bases map to TRBD1. CDR1 and CDR2 (germline): DFQATT, SNEGSKA (reference sequence). The V segment lost 7 bases and the J segment 7 bases; nucleotides outside the gene matches: 11. The CDR3 spans 13 residues.